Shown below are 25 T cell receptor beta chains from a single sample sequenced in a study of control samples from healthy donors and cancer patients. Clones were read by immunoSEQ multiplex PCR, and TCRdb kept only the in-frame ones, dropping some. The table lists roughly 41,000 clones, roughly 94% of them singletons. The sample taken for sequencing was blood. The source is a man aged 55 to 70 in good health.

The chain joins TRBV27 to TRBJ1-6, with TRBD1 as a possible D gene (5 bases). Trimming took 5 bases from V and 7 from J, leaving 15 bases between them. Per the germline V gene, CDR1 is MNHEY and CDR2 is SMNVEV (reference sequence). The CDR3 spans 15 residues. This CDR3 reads CASSTRGFRNSPLHF. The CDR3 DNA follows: TGTGCCAGCAGTACAAGGGGATTTCGGAATTCACCCCTCCACTTT.

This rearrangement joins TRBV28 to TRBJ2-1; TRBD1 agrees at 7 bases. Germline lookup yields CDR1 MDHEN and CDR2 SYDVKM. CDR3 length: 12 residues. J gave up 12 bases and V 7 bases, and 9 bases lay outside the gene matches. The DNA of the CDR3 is TGTGCCAGCACTGCCGACAGGGTGTGGCAGTTCTTC. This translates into CASTADRVWQFF.

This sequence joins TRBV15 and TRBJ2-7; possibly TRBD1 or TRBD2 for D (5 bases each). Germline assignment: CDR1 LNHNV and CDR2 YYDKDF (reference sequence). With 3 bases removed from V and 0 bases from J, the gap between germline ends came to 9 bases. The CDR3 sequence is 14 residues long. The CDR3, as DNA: TGTGCCACCAGCAGGGCCGGGGCCTCCTACGAGCAGTACTTC. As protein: CATSRAGASYEQYF.

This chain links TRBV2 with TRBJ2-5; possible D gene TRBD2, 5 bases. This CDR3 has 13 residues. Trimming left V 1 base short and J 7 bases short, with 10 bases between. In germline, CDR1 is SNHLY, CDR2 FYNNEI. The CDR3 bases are TGTGCCAGCAGTGAAGGGGCGGCGGGGACCCAGTACTTC. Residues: CASSEGAAGTQYF.

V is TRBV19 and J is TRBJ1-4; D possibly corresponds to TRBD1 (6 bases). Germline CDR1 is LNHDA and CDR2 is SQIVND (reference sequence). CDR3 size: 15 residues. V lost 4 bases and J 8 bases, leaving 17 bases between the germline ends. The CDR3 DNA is TGTGCCAGTAGTAATCGGAAACAGGGACAAGAAAAACTGTTTTTT. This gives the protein CASSNRKQGQEKLFF.

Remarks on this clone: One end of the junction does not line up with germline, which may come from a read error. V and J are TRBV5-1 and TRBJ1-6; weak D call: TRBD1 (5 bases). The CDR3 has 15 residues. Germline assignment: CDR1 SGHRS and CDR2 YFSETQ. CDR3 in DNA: TGCGCCAGCAACTTGTTGACAGCGGAAAATTCACCCCTCCACTTT. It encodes CASNLLTAENSPLHF.

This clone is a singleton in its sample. The CDR3 protein is CASSPPWTGNEKLFF. In nucleotides, the CDR3 is TGTGCCAGCAGCCCCCCGTGGACAGGGAATGAAAAACTGTTTTTT. The rearrangement uses TRBV7-2 and TRBJ1-4; 8 bases map to TRBD1. Germline V lookup: CDR1 SGHTA, CDR2 FQGNSA. J lost 5 bases, V lost 5 bases, and 7 bases had no gene match. The CDR3 contains 15 residues.

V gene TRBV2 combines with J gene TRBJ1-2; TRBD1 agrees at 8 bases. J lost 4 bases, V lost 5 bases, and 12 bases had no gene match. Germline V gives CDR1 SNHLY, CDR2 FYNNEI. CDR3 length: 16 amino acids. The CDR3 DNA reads TGTGCCAGCAGTCGACTGGGACAGGCGCCTCCCTATGGCTACACCTTC. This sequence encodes CASSRLGQAPPYGYTF.

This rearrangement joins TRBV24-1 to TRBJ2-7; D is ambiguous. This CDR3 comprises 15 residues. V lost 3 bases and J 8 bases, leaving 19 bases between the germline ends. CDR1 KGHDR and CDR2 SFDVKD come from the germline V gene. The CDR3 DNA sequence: TGTGCCACCAGTGATCCCGGGCCGAAACCCCCCCAGCAGTACTTC. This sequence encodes CATSDPGPKPPQQYF.

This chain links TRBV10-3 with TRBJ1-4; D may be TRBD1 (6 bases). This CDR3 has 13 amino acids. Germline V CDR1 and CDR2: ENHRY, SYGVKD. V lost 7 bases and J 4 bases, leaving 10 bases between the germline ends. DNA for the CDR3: TGTGCCATCACCGGACAGCTTAATGAAAAACTGTTTTTT. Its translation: CAITGQLNEKLFF.

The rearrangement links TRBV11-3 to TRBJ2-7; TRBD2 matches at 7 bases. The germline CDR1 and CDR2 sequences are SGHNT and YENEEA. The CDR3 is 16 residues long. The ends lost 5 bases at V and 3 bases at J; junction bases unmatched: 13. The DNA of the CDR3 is TGTGCCAGCAGCCCGGCAGCAGGCGGGAGTTTCTACGAGCAGTACTTC. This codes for CASSPAAGGSFYEQYF.

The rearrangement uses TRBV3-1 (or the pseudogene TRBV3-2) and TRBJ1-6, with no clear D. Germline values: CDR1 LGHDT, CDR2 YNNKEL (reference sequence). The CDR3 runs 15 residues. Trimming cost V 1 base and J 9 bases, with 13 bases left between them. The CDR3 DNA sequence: TGTGCCAGCAGCCAAGCCTGGCAGATTGGTTCACCCCTCCACTTT. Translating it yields CASSQAWQIGSPLHF.

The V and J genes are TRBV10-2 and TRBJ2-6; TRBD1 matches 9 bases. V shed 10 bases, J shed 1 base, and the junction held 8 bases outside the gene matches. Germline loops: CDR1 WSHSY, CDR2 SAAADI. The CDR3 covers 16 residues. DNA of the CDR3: TGCGCCACCGGGGGACAGGGAATATCTGGGGCCAACGTCCTGACTTTC. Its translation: CATGGQGISGANVLTF.

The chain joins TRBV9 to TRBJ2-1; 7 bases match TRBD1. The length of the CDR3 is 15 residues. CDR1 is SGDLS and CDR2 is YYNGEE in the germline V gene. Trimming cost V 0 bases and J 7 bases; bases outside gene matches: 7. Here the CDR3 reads CASSVETGVLNEQFF. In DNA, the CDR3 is TGTGCCAGCAGCGTAGAAACAGGGGTATTGAATGAGCAGTTCTTC.

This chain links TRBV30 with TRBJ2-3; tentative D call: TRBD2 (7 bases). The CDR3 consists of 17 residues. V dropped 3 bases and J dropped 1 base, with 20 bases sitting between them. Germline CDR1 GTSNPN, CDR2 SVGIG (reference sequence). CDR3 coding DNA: TGTGCCTGGAGACCTTGGGGGCAGGGAGGGGGCACAGATACGCAGTATTTT. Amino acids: CAWRPWGQGGGTDTQYF.

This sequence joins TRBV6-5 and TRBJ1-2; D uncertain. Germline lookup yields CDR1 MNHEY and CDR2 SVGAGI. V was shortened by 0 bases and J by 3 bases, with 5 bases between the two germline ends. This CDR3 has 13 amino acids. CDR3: CASSYSADYGYTF. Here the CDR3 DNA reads TGTGCCAGCAGTTACTCAGCGGACTATGGCTACACCTTC.

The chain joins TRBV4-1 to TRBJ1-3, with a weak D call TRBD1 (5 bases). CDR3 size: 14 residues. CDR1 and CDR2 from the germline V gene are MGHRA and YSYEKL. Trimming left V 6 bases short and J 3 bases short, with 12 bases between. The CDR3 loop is CASRPGLYGNTIYF. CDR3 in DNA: TGCGCCAGCAGACCGGGACTGTATGGAAACACCATATATTTT.

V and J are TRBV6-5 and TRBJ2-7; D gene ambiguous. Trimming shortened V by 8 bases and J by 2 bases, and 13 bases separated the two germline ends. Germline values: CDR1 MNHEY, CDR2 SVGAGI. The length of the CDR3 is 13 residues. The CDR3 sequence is CASDPGGAYEQYF. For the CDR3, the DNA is TGTGCCAGCGACCCTGGTGGAGCCTACGAGCAGTACTTC.

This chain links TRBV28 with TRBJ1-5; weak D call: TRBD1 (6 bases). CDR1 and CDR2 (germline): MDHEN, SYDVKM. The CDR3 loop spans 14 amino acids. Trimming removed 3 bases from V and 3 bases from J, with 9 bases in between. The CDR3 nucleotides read TGTGCCAGCAGTTTGGACAGCACCAATCAGCCCCAGCATTTT. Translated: CASSLDSTNQPQHF.

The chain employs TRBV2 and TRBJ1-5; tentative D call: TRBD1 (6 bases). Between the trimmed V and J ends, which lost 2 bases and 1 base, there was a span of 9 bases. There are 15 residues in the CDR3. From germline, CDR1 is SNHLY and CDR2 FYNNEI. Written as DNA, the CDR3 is TGTGCCAGCAGTGAATGGGGGGCAAGCAATCAGCCCCAGCATTTT. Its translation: CASSEWGASNQPQHF. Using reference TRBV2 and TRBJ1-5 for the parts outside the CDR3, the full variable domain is EPEVTQTPSHQVTQMGQEVILRCVPISNHLYFYWYRQILGQKVEFLVSFYNNEISEKSEIFDDQFSVERPDGSNFTLKIRSTKLEDSAMYFCASSEWGASNQPQHFGDGTRLSIL.

The CDR3 nucleotides are TGTGCCACCAGTGTATCGACTAGCGAAGAGACCCAGTACTTC. As protein: CATSVSTSEETQYF. V usage is TRBV24-1 and J usage is TRBJ2-5, with 8 nucleotides matching TRBD2. The CDR3 has 14 amino acids. Germline values: CDR1 KGHDR, CDR2 SFDVKD. V dropped 5 bases and J dropped 3; count of bases not matched to a gene: 4.

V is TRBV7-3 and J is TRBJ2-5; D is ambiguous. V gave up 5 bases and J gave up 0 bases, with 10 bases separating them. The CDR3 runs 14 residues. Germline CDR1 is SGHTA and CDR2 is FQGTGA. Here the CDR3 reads CASSPLGYQETQYF. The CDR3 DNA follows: TGTGCCAGCAGCCCCCTGGGGTACCAAGAGACCCAGTACTTC.

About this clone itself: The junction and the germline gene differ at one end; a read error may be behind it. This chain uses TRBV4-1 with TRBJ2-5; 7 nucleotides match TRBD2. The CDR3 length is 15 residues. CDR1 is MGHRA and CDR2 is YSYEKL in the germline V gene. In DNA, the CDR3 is TGCGCCAGCAGCCAAGATGGGGGGGAGGTAGAGACCCGGTACTTC. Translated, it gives CASSQDGGEVETRYF.

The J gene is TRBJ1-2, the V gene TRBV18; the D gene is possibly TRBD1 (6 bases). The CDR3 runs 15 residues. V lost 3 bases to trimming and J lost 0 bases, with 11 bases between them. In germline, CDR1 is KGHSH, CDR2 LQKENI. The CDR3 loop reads CASSPSDSTNYGYTF. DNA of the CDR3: TGTGCCAGCTCACCCTCGGACAGCACTAACTATGGCTACACCTTC.

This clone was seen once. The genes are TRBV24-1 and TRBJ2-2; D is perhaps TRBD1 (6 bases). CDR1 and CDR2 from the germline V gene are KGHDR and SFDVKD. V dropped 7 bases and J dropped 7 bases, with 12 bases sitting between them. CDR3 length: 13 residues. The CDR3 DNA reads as TGTGCCACCAGAAGGGGACAAGTCGGGGAGCTGTTTTTT. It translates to CATRRGQVGELFF.